This entry concerns a single T cell receptor beta chain. Its antigen is not identified. The sample originates from a study of cytomegalovirus exposure and HLA in healthy donors. At the level of the study: Previous work identified roughly 110 million unique TCR beta sequences from about 179 million T cells.

V lost 10 bases and J lost 3; bases outside the gene matches: 8. This CDR3 has 13 amino acids. Germline V lookup: CDR1 MDHEN, CDR2 SYDVKM. The PCR contained 60 Vbeta and 13 Jbeta primers. Sequencing was performed with immunoSEQ multiplex PCR; in TCRdb, only in-frame clones are kept and a portion is missing. Altogether some 180,000 clones are present, 76% being singletons, with the ten largest covering less than 2.5%. Study-wide results and limits: Later, an analysis showed that TCR beta chains associated with HLA were more clonally expanded than others that were equally common.

Donors showed nominal health when sampled, although they likely had unrecorded immune exposures. This TCR came from a woman in her 30s in good health and CMV-seropositive. The specimen was PBMCs. The chain uses TRBV28 and TRBJ2-7; 8 nucleotides align to TRBD1. For the CDR3, the DNA is TGTGCCATTCTAGGACAGGGTCGCTACGAGCAGTACTTC. Translated: CAILGQGRYEQYF.